Below are 21 T cell receptor beta chains sequenced from a single sample in a study of tumour-infiltrating T cells in Burkitt lymphoma (TCRdb year 2020). The library was built by means of the immunoSEQ multiplex PCR assay. The clones in this table, taken by TCRdb from immuneACCESS, are in-frame only. Not every clone is retained; where verified, under half of the shortfall comes from an unresolved V gene, and the cause of the rest is unknown. The sample has 46,000 or so clones on record, around 31% of them singletons. Over 2.5% of the sample rests with the top ten. Source material: tumor tissue. These receptors came from a human donor with Burkitt lymphoma.

This clone was seen a few times. The chain recombines TRBV19 with TRBJ1-5; D is undetermined. This CDR3 is built from 13 residues. V was pared by 7 bases and J by 1 base, with 8 bases between. Germline lookup yields CDR1 LNHDA and CDR2 SQIVND (reference sequence). Here the CDR3 DNA reads TGTGCCAGTACTGTTTCCAGCAATCAGCCCCAGCATTTT. Amino acids: CASTVSSNQPQHF. The full variable domain, in which reference TRBV19 and TRBJ1-5 provide the parts outside the CDR3, is DGGITQSPKYLFRKEGQNVTLSCEQNLNHDAMYWYRQDPGQGLRLIYYSQIVNDFQKGDIAEGYSVSREKKESFPLTVTSAQKNPTAFYLCASTVSSNQPQHFGDGTRLSIL.

The genes are TRBV7-2 and TRBJ1-6; 10 nucleotides align to TRBD1. Germline loops: CDR1 SGHTA, CDR2 FQGNSA. The CDR3 loop spans 16 amino acids. V trimming: 4 bases; J trimming: 6 bases; junction bases outside the gene matches: 6. The CDR3 region is CASSSGGTGVNSPLHF. The CDR3 bases are TGTGCCAGCAGCTCGGGAGGGACAGGGGTTAATTCACCCCTCCACTTT.

CDR3 in DNA: TGTGCCAGCAGTTTATTCCGGGGGAATTCACCCCTCCACTTT. Protein: CASSLFRGNSPLHF. V usage is TRBV28 and J usage is TRBJ1-6; maybe TRBD1 (5 bases). The CDR3 loop spans 14 amino acids. V gave up 1 base and J gave up 7 bases, with 8 bases separating them. Germline CDR1 and CDR2: MDHEN and SYDVKM.

This sequence joins TRBV4-3 and TRBJ2-3, with D unclear. CDR1 and CDR2 from the germline V gene are LGHNA and YSLEER. The CDR3 has 13 amino acids. Trimming shortened V by 0 bases and J by 8 bases, and 9 bases separated the two germline ends. CDR3 amino acids: CASSQEVGSTQYF. The CDR3 DNA sequence: TGCGCCAGCAGCCAAGAGGTGGGGTCTACGCAGTATTTT.

The gene calls are TRBV5-1 and TRBJ1-6; D gene unclear. The CDR3 sequence is 14 residues long. The V end was cut by 4 bases, the J end by 7 bases, with 12 bases between. Germline V gives CDR1 SGHRS, CDR2 YFSETQ. CDR3 nucleotide sequence: TGCGCCAGCAGCGCCTTCGGCCTCAATTCACCCCTCCACTTT. Translation: CASSAFGLNSPLHF. The variable domain in full, completed from reference TRBV5-1 and TRBJ1-6, reads KAGVTQTPRYLIKTRGQQVTLSCSPISGHRSVSWYQQTPGQGLQFLFEYFSETQRNKGNFPGRFSGRQFSNSRSEMNVSTLELGDSALYLCASSAFGLNSPLHFGNGTRLTVT.

The CDR3 DNA reads as TGTGCCAGCAGCCAAGATTTATGGCGGCAAACCACAGATACGCAGTATTTT. Translating gives CASSQDLWRQTTDTQYF. The chain is built from TRBV4-2 and TRBJ2-3; D is ambiguous. Germline V lookup: CDR1 LGHNA, CDR2 YNFKEQ. V lost 0 bases, J lost 2 bases, and 15 bases lay in between. The length of the CDR3 is 17 residues.

The rearrangement joins TRBV6-6 to TRBJ1-3, with D possibly being TRBD1 (6 bases). This CDR3 is built from 16 residues. The V gene's germline CDR1 is MNHNY and CDR2 SVGAGI (reference sequence). V was pared by 6 bases and J by 2 bases, with 17 bases between. The CDR3 loop reads CASRGDGQTTGNTIYF. The DNA for the CDR3 is TGTGCCAGCAGGGGGGATGGACAGACCACTGGAAACACCATATATTTT.

V usage is TRBV19 and J usage is TRBJ2-1; D is possibly TRBD1 (5 bases). The germline V gene has CDR1 LNHDA and CDR2 SQIVND (reference sequence). The CDR3 length is 16 residues. V lost 3 bases, J lost 2 bases, and 14 bases lay in between. CDR3 nucleotide sequence: TGTGCCAGTAGTATGATACAGGACATCCCCTACAATGAGCAGTTCTTC. Encoded protein: CASSMIQDIPYNEQFF.

This clone has just a few counts. This chain connects TRBV7-2 to TRBJ1-2; D is ambiguous. V was pared by 3 bases and J by 3 bases, with 14 bases between. CDR1 SGHTA and CDR2 FQGNSA come from the germline V gene. The CDR3 is 15 amino acids. CDR3 region: CASSFKTQDYYGYTF. In DNA form, the CDR3 reads TGTGCCAGCAGCTTCAAGACGCAGGATTACTATGGCTACACCTTC.

DNA of the CDR3: TGTGCCAGCAGTTCCCTTCGAGAGACCCAGTACTTC. Protein product: CASSSLRETQYF. V usage is TRBV6-6 and J usage is TRBJ2-5; D uncertain. V was trimmed by 4 bases and J by 4 bases, leaving 7 bases between them. The CDR3 has 12 amino acids. The germline V gene has CDR1 MNHNY and CDR2 SVGAGI (reference sequence).

V and J are TRBV28 and TRBJ1-2, with TRBD1 as a possible D gene (5 bases). The CDR3 totals 13 residues. The germline gives CDR1 MDHEN, CDR2 SYDVKM. V shed 3 bases and J shed 2 bases, with 7 bases lying between them. CDR3 residues: CASSFQGNYGYTF. The DNA for the CDR3 is TGTGCCAGCAGTTTCCAGGGCAACTATGGCTACACCTTC.

The chain has TRBV6-1 and TRBJ1-2; no clear D gene. CDR1 MNHNS and CDR2 SASEGT come from the germline V gene. The CDR3 length is 14 residues. The V end was cut by 1 base, the J end by 3 bases, with 9 bases between. The CDR3 DNA follows: TGTGCCAGCAGTGAAGAGATGGCGGACTATGGCTACACCTTC. Protein sequence: CASSEEMADYGYTF.

This clone occurred once. The chain uses TRBV12-5 and TRBJ2-5; 14 bases agree with TRBD2. The CDR3 totals 16 residues. Trimming cost V 4 bases and J 1 base; bases outside gene matches: 2. Germline-derived CDR1 and CDR2 are LGHNT and FRNRAP. DNA for the CDR3: TGTGCTAGTGGTTCCGGACTAGCGGGGGGCCAAGAGACCCAGTACTTC. Amino acid sequence: CASGSGLAGGQETQYF.

J is TRBJ1-2 and V is TRBV9, with D possibly TRBD1 on 5 matching bases. Germline CDR1 and CDR2: SGDLS and YYNGEE. V lost 10 bases, J lost 8 bases, and 24 bases lay in between. The CDR3 consists of 14 residues. As DNA, the CDR3 is TGTGCCCTATACCGGGACGAACGATTGGGAGGCTACACCTTC. This sequence encodes CALYRDERLGGYTF.

The chain employs TRBV5-1 and TRBJ1-1; D remains unclear. The CDR3 extends over 13 amino acids. CDR1 and CDR2 from the germline V gene are SGHRS and YFSETQ. Between the trimmed V and J ends, which lost 2 bases and 1 base, there was a span of 6 bases. The CDR3 sequence: CASSLRSNTEAFF. The CDR3 nucleotides read TGCGCCAGCAGCTTAAGATCGAACACTGAAGCTTTCTTT.

The V gene is TRBV6-5, the J gene TRBJ1-1; the D is unclear. V lost 7 bases and J lost 2, with 11 bases in between. This CDR3 has 13 amino acids. Germline CDR1 reads MNHEY; CDR2 reads SVGAGI. The CDR3 region has the DNA TGTGCCAGCACCCGGCCTGGAAACACTGAAGCTTTCTTT. Encoded protein: CASTRPGNTEAFF.

The chain joins TRBV25-1 to TRBJ1-2; D is uncertain. V was shortened by 2 bases and J by 3 bases, with 7 bases between the two germline ends. The V gene's germline CDR1 is MGHDK and CDR2 SYGVNS. The CDR3 is 13 amino acids. The CDR3, as DNA: TGTGCCAGCAGTGAACGAACCGACTATGGCTACACCTTC. This gives the protein CASSERTDYGYTF.

The count of this clone is one. V is TRBV2 and J is TRBJ2-6; the D is unclear. V shed 8 bases and J shed 0 bases, with 8 bases lying between them. Germline lookup yields CDR1 SNHLY and CDR2 FYNNEI. The CDR3 has 14 residues. Here the CDR3 reads CASRSNSGANVLTF. Here the CDR3 DNA reads TGTGCCAGCCGGAGTAACTCTGGGGCCAACGTCCTGACTTTC.

The J gene is TRBJ2-2, the V gene TRBV7-9; perhaps TRBD2 as D (5 bases). Trimming removed 4 bases from V and 3 bases from J, with 9 bases in between. CDR1 and CDR2 (germline): SEHNR, FQNEAQ (reference sequence). The CDR3 is 14 amino acids. For the CDR3, the DNA is TGTGCCAGCAGCTCCGGGATCTACACCGGGGAGCTGTTTTTT. This codes for CASSSGIYTGELFF. The full variable domain, its missing parts supplied by reference TRBV7-9 and TRBJ2-2, is DTGVSQNPRHKITKRGQNVTFRCDPISEHNRLYWYRQTLGQGPEFLTYFQNEAQLEKSRLLSDRFSAERPKGSFSTLEIQRTEQGDSAMYLCASSSGIYTGELFFGEGSRLTVL.

The sample holds a few counts of this clone. The chain links TRBV4-3 to TRBJ1-3; no clear D. This CDR3 region has 13 residues. The V and J ends lost 3 bases and 4 bases respectively, with 7 bases between them. Germline assignment: CDR1 LGHNA and CDR2 YSLEER. The CDR3 DNA follows: TGCGCCAGCAGCCAGTTTCAGGGAAACACCATATATTTT. Translation gives CASSQFQGNTIYF.

The rearrangement uses TRBV2 and TRBJ2-1, with D possibly called TRBD1 or TRBD2 (5 bases each). The V and J ends lost 4 bases and 0 bases respectively, with 10 bases between them. Germline CDR1 SNHLY, CDR2 FYNNEI. The CDR3 sequence is 15 residues long. CDR3 amino acids: CASSGSGPSYNEQFF. The CDR3 DNA follows: TGTGCCAGCAGTGGATCGGGACCCTCCTACAATGAGCAGTTCTTC.